This T cell receptor beta chain was recovered during a study of T cell responses to AZD1222 COVID-19 vaccine. Study-wide results and caveats: The donor group comprised mostly white British people and more females; the analysis possibly underestimated clonal diversity. Without day 14 samples, only post-peak T cell repertoires were studied.

The germline CDR1 and CDR2 sequences are DFQATT and SNEGSKA (reference sequence). The length of the CDR3 is 11 residues. Measured with immunoSEQ multiplex PCR; TCRdb has only the in-frame clones, and not every one. In the table there are roughly 200,000 clones, about nine tenths of which are singletons. Worth noting for this clone: Its specificity is not known.

This sequence was found in an adult who received the AZD1222 COVID-19 vaccine. The genes are TRBV20-1 and TRBJ2-7; a weak D match, TRBD1 (6 bases). The sample in question was peripheral blood, obtained 28 days after the second AZD1222 dose. As DNA, the CDR3 is TGCTCCCGGACAGACGGGTACGAGCAGTACTTC. Translating it yields CSRTDGYEQYF.